The sequence of this T cell receptor (beta chain) was determined in a study of cytotoxic CD8 clonotypes in ibrutinib-treated CLL. Details on this clone: Its specificity is unknown.

The ends were cut back, 5 bases at V and 5 bases at J, with 12 bases in the middle. CDR3 length equals 13 residues. Germline CDR1 and CDR2: SQVTM and ANQGSEA. The method was immunoSEQ multiplex PCR; TCRdb's version includes in-frame clones alone and lacks a portion of them. Altogether 130,000 or so clones are present, about 85% being singletons, with the ten largest covering around 3.3%. Study outcomes and limitations: Sustained-remission and progressing patients' sampling times differed.

The V call is TRBV29-1, the J call TRBJ1-4; the D is unclear. This sequence originates from a human donor with chronic lymphocytic leukemia. The sequencing used PBMCs, collected after 24 months of ibrutinib treatment. In DNA, the CDR3 is TGCAGCGTTAGTAGCTCCCCAAATGAAAAACTGTTTTTT. Protein: CSVSSSPNEKLFF.